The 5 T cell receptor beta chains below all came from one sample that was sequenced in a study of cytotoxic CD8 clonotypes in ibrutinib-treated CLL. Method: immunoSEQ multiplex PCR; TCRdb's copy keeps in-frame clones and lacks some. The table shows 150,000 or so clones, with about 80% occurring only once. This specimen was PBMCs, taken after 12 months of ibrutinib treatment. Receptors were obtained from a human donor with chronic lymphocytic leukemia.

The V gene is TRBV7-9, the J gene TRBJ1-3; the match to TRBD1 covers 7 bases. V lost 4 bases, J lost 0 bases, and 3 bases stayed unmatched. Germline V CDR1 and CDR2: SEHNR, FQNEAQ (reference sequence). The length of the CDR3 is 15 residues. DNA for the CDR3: TGTGCCAGCAGCTCGGCAGGGGGCTCTGGAAACACCATATATTTT. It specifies CASSSAGGSGNTIYF. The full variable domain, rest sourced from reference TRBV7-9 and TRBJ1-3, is DTGVSQNPRHKITKRGQNVTFRCDPISEHNRLYWYRQTLGQGPEFLTYFQNEAQLEKSRLLSDRFSAERPKGSFSTLEIQRTEQGDSAMYLCASSSAGGSGNTIYFGEGSWLTVV.

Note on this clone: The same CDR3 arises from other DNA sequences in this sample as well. CDR3 sequence: CASSPDRDPSYEQYF. The CDR3 DNA follows: TGTGCCAGCAGCCCTGACCGGGACCCATCCTACGAGCAGTACTTC. This sequence joins TRBV7-2 and TRBJ2-7; tentatively, D is TRBD1 or TRBD2 (5 bases each). The CDR3 spans 15 residues. With 5 bases removed from V and 1 base from J, the gap between germline ends came to 15 bases. Germline-derived CDR1 and CDR2 are SGHTA and FQGNSA.

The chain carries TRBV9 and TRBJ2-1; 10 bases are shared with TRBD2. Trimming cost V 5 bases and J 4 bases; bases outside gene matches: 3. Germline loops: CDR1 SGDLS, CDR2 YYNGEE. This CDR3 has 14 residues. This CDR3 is CASSRTSGYNEQFF. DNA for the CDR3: TGTGCCAGCAGTCGGACTAGCGGTTACAATGAGCAGTTCTTC.

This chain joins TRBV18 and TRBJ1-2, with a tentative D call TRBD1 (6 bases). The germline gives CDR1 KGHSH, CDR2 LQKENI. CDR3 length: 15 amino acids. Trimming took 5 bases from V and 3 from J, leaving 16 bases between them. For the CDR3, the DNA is TGTGCCAGCTCAATTCTTGGGGGGCCGGACTATGGCTACACCTTC. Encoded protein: CASSILGGPDYGYTF.

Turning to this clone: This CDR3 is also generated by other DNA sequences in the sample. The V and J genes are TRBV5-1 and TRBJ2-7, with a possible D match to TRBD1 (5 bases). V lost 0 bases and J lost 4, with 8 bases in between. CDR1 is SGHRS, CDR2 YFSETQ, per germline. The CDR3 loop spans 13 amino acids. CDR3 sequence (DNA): TGCGCCAGCAGCTTGGGCACAGGTTACGAGCAGTACTTC. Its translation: CASSLGTGYEQYF.